This is a list of T cell receptor beta chains from one sample in a study of cytomegalovirus exposure and HLA in healthy donors. The repertoire was sequenced with immunoSEQ multiplex PCR; TCRdb's copy has only in-frame clones and lacks some. The profile shows some 140,000 clones, 70% to 90% of them singletons. Sample: PBMCs. These receptor sequences come from a woman in her 30s in good health and CMV-seronegative. Each CDR3 is given with its conserved first and last residue. D genes are given only for firm matches. Clone size is not always given. Where it is, it says once, few, many or a class for expanded clones.

TRBV11-2	TRBJ2-7	NA	NA	TGTGCCAGCAGCTTAGAAAGGGGCTTGTACTACGAGCAGTACTTC	CASSLERGLYYEQYF
TRBV5-1	TRBJ1-1	NA	NA	TGCGCCAGCAGCTTGGCGGCGGGGGGGTTCACTGAAGCTTTCTTT	CASSLAAGGFTEAFF
TRBV19	TRBJ2-2	TRBD2	NA	TGTGCCAGTAGTATTGGCCGGGGGGTAGGCACCGGGGAGCTGTTTTTT	CASSIGRGVGTGELFF
TRBV4-1	TRBJ1-6	NA	few	TGCGCCAGCAGCCAAGGGCTGAGGGAACGGTCACCCCTCCACTTT	CASSQGLRERSPLHF
TRBV19	TRBJ1-5	TRBD1	few	TGTGCCAGTAGTATGGGCCTACAGGGGCCGCGCCAGCAGCCCCAGCATTTT	CASSMGLQGPRQQPQHF
TRBV5-4	TRBJ2-6	NA	few	TGTGCCAGCAGCTCGGACTTCTCTGGGGCCAACGTCCTGACTTTC	CASSSDFSGANVLTF
TRBV27	TRBJ1-2	NA	NA	TGTGCCAGCAGTTTTAATGTGGCACAGGAGGGCTACACCTTC	CASSFNVAQEGYTF
TRBV10-2	TRBJ1-5	NA	NA	TGCGCCAGCAGTGAGTCGACTCGGGGTCAGCCCCAGCATTTT	CASSESTRGQPQHF
TRBV7-3	TRBJ2-2	NA	NA	TGTGCCAGCAGCCGGCCCGGGCAGGGCACCGGGGAGCTGTTTTTT	CASSRPGQGTGELFF
TRBV29-1	TRBJ1-2	NA	NA	TGCAGCGCTGGACAGCACTATGGCTACACCTTC	CSAGQHYGYTF
TRBV6-6	TRBJ1-5	TRBD1	NA	TGTGCCAGCAGAAATGATGGGACAGATTTATATCAGCCCCAGCATTTT	CASRNDGTDLYQPQHF
TRBV7-3	TRBJ2-1	NA	NA	TGTGCCAGCAGCTTAGGCCGAACAAGCGTCGATGAGCAGTTCTTC	CASSLGRTSVDEQFF
TRBV10-3	TRBJ1-6	TRBD1	NA	TGTGCCATACGACAGGGTCTCGGAAATTCACCCCTCCACTTT	CAIRQGLGNSPLHF
TRBV6-6	TRBJ1-5	NA	NA	TGTGCCAGCAGTTTTATAAGGGGAAATAATCAGCCCCAGCATTTT	CASSFIRGNNQPQHF
TRBV27	TRBJ2-3	TRBD1	NA	TGTGCCAGCAGTTCCCCCCAGACAGGGGTAGATACGCAGTATTTT	CASSSPQTGVDTQYF
TRBV5-4	TRBJ1-2	NA	NA	TGTGCCAGCAGCTTGCTAATTGATGGCTACACCTTC	CASSLLIDGYTF
TRBV7-6	TRBJ1-5	TRBD1	NA	TGTGCCAGCAGTCTTCGGACAGGGACAAATCAGCCCCAGCATTTT	CASSLRTGTNQPQHF
TRBV4-1	TRBJ2-7	TRBD1	NA	TGCGCCAGCAGCCAAGGGACAGGGGCCAACGAGCAGTACTTC	CASSQGTGANEQYF
TRBV6-6	TRBJ2-7	NA	NA	TGTGCCAGCAGTTACTCGAGGCGGGGAGACATAGAAGAGCAGTACTTC	CASSYSRRGDIEEQYF